The rows below give T cell receptor beta chains drawn from one sample of a study of T cell responses to AZD1222 COVID-19 vaccine. Sequencing used immunoSEQ multiplex PCR; TCRdb keeps in-frame clones, though not all of them. The table includes 150,000 to 200,000 clones, 85% to 90% detected once. Sequenced material: peripheral blood, taken 28 days after the second AZD1222 dose. The origin of the receptors is an adult who received the AZD1222 COVID-19 vaccine. Both conserved end residues are trimmed from each CDR3. Each record gives: V gene, J gene, CDR3 protein.

v_call: TRBV6-6; j_call: TRBJ1-4; cdr3_aa: ASSSGQNEKLF
v_call: TRBV5-1; j_call: TRBJ2-3; cdr3_aa: ASSLQLSSTDTQY
v_call: TRBV28; j_call: TRBJ1-2; cdr3_aa: ASSFRGYGYT
v_call: TRBV19; j_call: TRBJ1-4; cdr3_aa: ASSIGGRGNEKLF
v_call: TRBV7-8; j_call: TRBJ2-7; cdr3_aa: ASSLELAYEQY
v_call: TRBV6-5; j_call: TRBJ2-1; cdr3_aa: ASIRGTYNEQF
v_call: TRBV5-6; j_call: TRBJ1-6; cdr3_aa: ASSPPGPATDNSPLH
v_call: TRBV5-6; j_call: TRBJ1-1; cdr3_aa: ASSFGRGTEAF
v_call: TRBV5-1; j_call: TRBJ1-2; cdr3_aa: ASRLTPTATLGYT
v_call: TRBV6-2/TRBV6-3; j_call: TRBJ2-1; cdr3_aa: ASSYSISSGGDNNEQF
v_call: TRBV29-1; j_call: TRBJ2-3; cdr3_aa: SVVGQAYTDTQY
v_call: TRBV3-1/TRBV3-2; j_call: TRBJ2-7; cdr3_aa: ASSQGLGIYEQY
v_call: TRBV19; j_call: TRBJ2-2; cdr3_aa: ASSQSGTGELF
v_call: TRBV18; j_call: TRBJ1-2; cdr3_aa: ASSRGQDSYT
v_call: TRBV11-1; j_call: TRBJ1-1; cdr3_aa: ASSLAQRVSEAF
v_call: TRBV19; j_call: TRBJ1-6; cdr3_aa: ASSGDSVRTYNSPLH
v_call: TRBV4-2; j_call: TRBJ1-6; cdr3_aa: ASSLSYRTGNFDSPLH
v_call: TRBV6-5; j_call: TRBJ1-5; cdr3_aa: ASSSGTGNYQPQH
v_call: TRBV7-2; j_call: TRBJ2-2; cdr3_aa: ASSLRGAGTGELF
v_call: TRBV4-1; j_call: TRBJ2-1; cdr3_aa: ASSQEGSGGPYNEQF
v_call: TRBV6-6; j_call: TRBJ2-5; cdr3_aa: ASSYSRDAGPQY
v_call: TRBV29-1; j_call: TRBJ1-2; cdr3_aa: SVETQGGGYT
v_call: TRBV25-1; j_call: TRBJ1-1; cdr3_aa: ASKSSMGVAF
v_call: TRBV3-1/TRBV3-2; j_call: TRBJ2-2; cdr3_aa: ASQPGLGNTGELF
v_call: TRBV5-6; j_call: TRBJ2-3; cdr3_aa: ASSLDVSGLTDTQY
v_call: TRBV19; j_call: TRBJ1-1; cdr3_aa: ASSIEGKNTEAF
v_call: TRBV12-5; j_call: TRBJ2-5; cdr3_aa: ASGQGLETQY
v_call: TRBV3-1/TRBV3-2; j_call: TRBJ2-5; cdr3_aa: ASSPGTGETQY
v_call: TRBV29-1; j_call: TRBJ2-7; cdr3_aa: SVEGEGVNEQY
v_call: TRBV19; j_call: TRBJ1-2; cdr3_aa: ASSVTGGTGGYT
v_call: TRBV7-9; j_call: TRBJ2-1; cdr3_aa: ASSLPVGLASGYNEQF
v_call: TRBV2; j_call: TRBJ1-4; cdr3_aa: ASSEARTLLNEKLF
v_call: TRBV5-6; j_call: TRBJ2-7; cdr3_aa: ASSLVGTQTYEQY
v_call: TRBV19; j_call: TRBJ1-3; cdr3_aa: ASSAPGQASGNTIY
v_call: TRBV11-2; j_call: TRBJ1-2; cdr3_aa: ASSPVGLGYGYT
v_call: TRBV30; j_call: TRBJ2-3; cdr3_aa: AWMTGLSLTTQY
v_call: TRBV19; j_call: TRBJ1-2; cdr3_aa: ASSIVGGDYGYT
v_call: TRBV28; j_call: TRBJ2-1; cdr3_aa: ASSFGLARSYNEQF
v_call: TRBV14; j_call: TRBJ1-1; cdr3_aa: ASSLYPGTEAF
v_call: TRBV6-1; j_call: TRBJ1-5; cdr3_aa: ASSESLQGFGQPQH
v_call: TRBV6-1; j_call: TRBJ2-7; cdr3_aa: ASSETGQVAYEQY
v_call: TRBV6-6; j_call: TRBJ1-3; cdr3_aa: ASSYVGQSSGNTIY
v_call: TRBV9; j_call: TRBJ1-2; cdr3_aa: ASSVGWRDYYGYT
v_call: TRBV19; j_call: TRBJ2-1; cdr3_aa: ASSIGTDNEQF
v_call: TRBV7-9; j_call: TRBJ1-1; cdr3_aa: ASSRNTEAF
v_call: TRBV5-1; j_call: TRBJ2-1; cdr3_aa: ASSLVGTGRDEQF
v_call: TRBV25-1; j_call: TRBJ2-4; cdr3_aa: AATGDKNIQY
v_call: TRBV9; j_call: TRBJ1-1; cdr3_aa: ASSPRTGVNTEAF
v_call: TRBV10-3; j_call: TRBJ1-3; cdr3_aa: AIGTGSGNTIY
v_call: TRBV5-1; j_call: TRBJ1-1; cdr3_aa: ASSLRGNTEAF